Shown below are 7 T cell receptor beta chains from a single sample sequenced in a study of T cells in localized non-small cell lung cancer. This table comes from immunoSEQ multiplex PCR, and its TCRdb copy is limited to in-frame clones, with some not included. In the table there are 90,000 to 95,000 clones, roughly 90% of which are singletons. This material consisted of PBMCs, taken before any cancer treatment. These receptors all come from a woman between 40 and 69 years old with stage II squamous cell lung carcinoma.

This clone was detected once. V usage is TRBV28 and J usage is TRBJ1-2; D not resolved. CDR1 is MDHEN, CDR2 SYDVKM, per germline. The V end lost 0 bases, the J end lost 7 bases, and 9 bases lay between the germline ends. The CDR3 runs 13 residues. DNA of the CDR3: TGTGCCAGCAGTTTATGGGGGATACTTGGCTACACCTTC. It codes for CASSLWGILGYTF.

A word on this clone: A read error may produce the germline difference seen at one junction end. The chain couples TRBV11-2 to TRBJ1-4; no definite D call. The CDR3 spans 15 residues. The germline V gene encodes CDR1 SGHAT and CDR2 FQNNGV. CDR3 sequence reads: CASSLAPASNEKLFF. The DNA for the CDR3 is TGTGCCAGCAGCTTAGCTCCGGCCTCTAACGAAAAACTGTTTTTT.

V usage is TRBV5-1 and J usage is TRBJ2-1; unclear D gene. Germline V CDR1 and CDR2: SGHRS, YFSETQ. V was pared by 3 bases and J by 9 bases, with 22 bases between. The CDR3 is 16 amino acids. The CDR3 protein is CASSSLSVKAGSEQFF. For the CDR3, the DNA is TGCGCCAGCAGCTCTCTCTCTGTAAAGGCAGGTAGTGAGCAGTTCTTC.

V usage is TRBV6-5 and J usage is TRBJ1-2; weak D call: TRBD1 (6 bases). This CDR3 is 14 amino acids long. Germline V CDR1 and CDR2: MNHEY, SVGAGI. The V gene lost 6 bases and the J gene lost 5 bases, with 16 bases spanning the gap. CDR3 in amino acids: CASREQGEGYGYTF. The CDR3 DNA sequence: TGTGCCAGCAGAGAACAGGGAGAGGGTTATGGCTACACCTTC.

Written as DNA, the CDR3 is TGTGCCAGCAGTGATCAATCCGGGACAGGGGTTTCAATGAAGCAGTTCTTC. Translation gives CASSDQSGTGVSMKQFF. The genes are TRBV6-1 and TRBJ2-1, with 10 nucleotides matching TRBD1. J lost 11 bases, V lost 3 bases, and 16 bases had no gene match. This CDR3 comprises 17 residues. CDR1 is MNHNS, CDR2 SASEGT, per germline.

The rearrangement links TRBV11-2 to TRBJ2-7; D not certain. Deletions cut 5 bases from V and 6 bases from J, with 8 bases between. There are 11 residues in the CDR3. The germline gives CDR1 SGHAT, CDR2 FQNNGV. The CDR3 sequence: CASSPGVEQYF. The CDR3 DNA sequence: TGTGCCAGCAGCCCGGGTGTCGAGCAGTACTTC.

This sequence joins TRBV5-4 and TRBJ2-3; D perhaps matches TRBD2 (6 bases). The germline CDR1 and CDR2 sequences are SGHNT and YYREEE (reference sequence). V shed 3 bases and J shed 0 bases, with 11 bases lying between them. This CDR3 has 15 residues. The CDR3 spells CASSSLASSTDTQYF. CDR3 nucleotides: TGTGCCAGCAGCTCGCTAGCGTCGAGCACAGATACGCAGTATTTT.